The following is a T cell receptor (beta chain) sequence with its context. Sequencing used immunoSEQ multiplex PCR; TCRdb keeps in-frame clones, though not all of them. This sample has over 60,000 clones, with 82% found just once. The ends lost 3 bases at V and 5 bases at J; junction bases unmatched: 4. Germline CDR1 is SGHAT and CDR2 is FQNNGV. The CDR3 spans 15 residues. These data belong to a study of blood T cell repertoires in COVID-19. As for the study in general: PBMCs, B-cell-depleted T cells, or T cells provided the cDNA or gDNA that made up the material.

This TCR was sampled from a woman of 80 years or more with acute or convalescent COVID-19. Sequencing input: peripheral blood. This rearrangement joins TRBV11-2 to TRBJ1-6; 7 bases align to TRBD1. CDR3 amino acids: CASSFNRGDNSPLHF. In DNA form, the CDR3 reads TGTGCCAGCAGCTTTAACAGGGGCGATAATTCACCCCTCCACTTT.